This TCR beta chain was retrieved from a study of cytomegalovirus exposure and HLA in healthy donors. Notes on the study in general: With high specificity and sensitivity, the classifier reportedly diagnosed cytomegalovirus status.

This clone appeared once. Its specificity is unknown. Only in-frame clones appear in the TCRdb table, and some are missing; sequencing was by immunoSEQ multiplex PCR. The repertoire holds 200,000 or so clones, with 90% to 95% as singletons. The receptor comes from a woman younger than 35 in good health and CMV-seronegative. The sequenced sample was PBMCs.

For the CDR3, the DNA is TGCGCCAGCAGCTGGTTACTAGCGGGAGGGCGCAATGAGCAGTTCTTC. This gives the protein CASSWLLAGGRNEQFF. The gene calls are TRBV5-1 and TRBJ2-1; TRBD2 aligns across 13 bases. This CDR3 spans 16 amino acids. With V trimmed by 3 bases and J by 6 bases, 6 bases remained unmatched. Germline V gives CDR1 SGHRS, CDR2 YFSETQ.